The 18 T cell receptor beta chains reported below all come from one sample, sequenced in a study of T cells in Graves' hyperthyroidism and ophthalmopathy. Amplification of TCR beta CDR3 regions used RNA as the template. A first-round RT-PCR of the TCR CDR3 used the HTBI primer set. TCRdb passed the multiplex PCR reads through MiXCR, listing each CDR3 protein once. Found here are roughly 240,000 distinct CDR3 sequences, around 24% of them singletons; the top ten hold about a third. Material: blood. The receptors stem from a woman aged 40 to 49 with Graves' ophthalmopathy.

The chain uses TRBV6-1 and TRBJ1-2; 12 bases map to TRBD1. V shed 6 bases, J shed 2 bases, and the junction held 7 bases outside the gene matches. CDR3 length: 16 residues. Per the germline V gene, CDR1 is MNHNS and CDR2 is SASEGT. This CDR3 reads CASRTSGQGANYGYTF. CDR3 in DNA: TGTGCCAGCAGAACATCGGGACAGGGGGCGAACTATGGCTACACCTTC.

This clonotype was seen many times. V is TRBV30 and J is TRBJ2-1; the D gene is possibly TRBD1 (7 bases). This CDR3 has 15 residues. Between the trimmed V and J ends, which lost 1 base and 0 bases, there was a span of 10 bases. Germline CDR1 and CDR2: GTSNPN and SVGIG (reference sequence). CDR3 in amino acids: CAWSEQGGSYNEQFF. The CDR3 coding sequence is TGTGCCTGGAGTGAGCAGGGGGGCTCCTACAATGAGCAGTTCTTC.

This clonotype was detected many times. V is TRBV5-6 and J is TRBJ2-7, with D maybe TRBD1 (5 bases). The CDR3 consists of 12 residues. Germline CDR1 is SGHDT and CDR2 is YYEEEE. The germline V and J ends were trimmed by 4 bases and 10 bases, with 15 bases remaining between them. The CDR3 here is CASSLTETDQYF. The CDR3 DNA sequence: TGTGCCAGCAGCCTGACTGAGACAGATCAGTACTTC.

The sample holds a few counts of this clonotype. A much more abundant neighbour one base away suggests this may be a read error. The rearrangement uses TRBV6-1 and TRBJ1-1, with D possibly TRBD1 on 5 matching bases. The CDR3 loop spans 14 amino acids. CDR1 and CDR2 from the germline V gene are MNHNS and SASEGT. CDR3 loop: CANSENWGDSEAFF. DNA for the CDR3: TGTGCCAACAGTGAAAACTGGGGGGACTCTGAAGCTTTCTTT.

At least ten counts were recorded for this clonotype. The chain employs TRBV28 and TRBJ1-3; the D gene is possibly TRBD1 (6 bases). Germline CDR1 is MDHEN and CDR2 is SYDVKM. The CDR3 is 15 amino acids. The V and J ends lost 1 base and 7 bases respectively, with 14 bases between them. CDR3 amino acids: CASSLYLTGRNTIYF. The CDR3 bases are TGTGCCAGCAGTTTATACCTGACAGGCAGGAACACCATATATTTT.

Ten or more counts support this clonotype. CDR3 coding DNA: TGTGCCAGCACAGGGGGGCTAGGCTACGAGCAGTACTTC. Translation gives CASTGGLGYEQYF. The chain uses TRBV28 and TRBJ2-7, with TRBD1 as a possible D gene (7 bases). Germline V lookup: CDR1 MDHEN, CDR2 SYDVKM. Trimming shortened V by 7 bases and J by 3 bases, and 13 bases separated the two germline ends. The CDR3 spans 13 residues.

V and J are TRBV20-1 and TRBJ1-1, with TRBD1 matching over 7 bases. This CDR3 region has 14 residues. With 6 bases clipped from V and 0 bases from J, the junction kept 7 bases outside the gene matches. Per germline, CDR1 DFQATT and CDR2 SNEGSKA (reference sequence). Written as DNA, the CDR3 is TGCAGTGCCTCCCGGGACAGCATGAACACTGAAGCTTTCTTT. Amino acids: CSASRDSMNTEAFF.

This clonotype was detected ten times or more. The chain links TRBV28 to TRBJ2-7; 7 bases align to TRBD1. V gave up 10 bases and J gave up 0 bases; unmatched junction bases: 9. The length of the CDR3 is 14 residues. Germline CDR1 is MDHEN and CDR2 is SYDVKM. The CDR3 sequence is CAIRETGPSYEQYF. CDR3 bases: TGTGCCATCCGAGAGACAGGGCCCTCCTACGAGCAGTACTTC. The whole variable domain, filled in from reference TRBV28 and TRBJ2-7, reads DVKVTQSSRYLVKRTGEKVFLECVQDMDHENMFWYRQDPGLGLRLIYFSYDVKMKEKGDIPEGYSVSREKKERFSLILESASTNQTSMYLCAIRETGPSYEQYFGPGTRLTVT.

The table lists this clonotype with many counts. The chain employs TRBV27 and TRBJ2-7; 8 bases are a match to TRBD1. This CDR3 is 14 amino acids long. V gave up 5 bases and J gave up 2 bases; unmatched junction bases: 5. The germline CDR1 and CDR2 sequences are MNHEY and SMNVEV (reference sequence). CDR3 sequence reads: CASSPQGQAYEQYF. The CDR3, as DNA: TGTGCCAGCAGTCCCCAGGGACAGGCCTACGAGCAGTACTTC.

This clonotype has a count of ten or more. The chain couples TRBV12-3 or TRBV12-4 to TRBJ1-1, with D hard to call. The CDR3 is made up of 14 amino acids. V dropped 5 bases and J dropped 4 bases, with 14 bases sitting between them. The CDR3 is CASSARAGSTEAFF. CDR3 bases: TGTGCCAGCAGTGCACGGGCTGGGAGCACTGAAGCTTTCTTT.

This clonotype appeared many times. Possible read error: a much larger clone is one base away. The chain combines TRBV2 with TRBJ1-6; TRBD1 agrees at 8 bases. The CDR3 has 13 amino acids. Germline V gene sequence: CDR1 SNHLY, CDR2 FYNNEI. The CDR3 sequence is CVSRTGSNSPLHF. The DNA for the CDR3 is TGTGTCAGCAGGACAGGGTCGAATTCACCCCTCCACTTT.

V usage is TRBV28 and J usage is TRBJ1-6; 7 bases fit TRBD1. V gave up 6 bases and J gave up 5 bases; unmatched junction bases: 4. The CDR3 totals 14 residues. Germline-derived CDR1 and CDR2 are MDHEN and SYDVKM. The CDR3 region is CASRTQGNNSPLHF. DNA for the CDR3: TGTGCCAGCAGGACACAGGGGAATAATTCACCCCTCCACTTT.

V gene TRBV7-2 combines with J gene TRBJ1-1; D gene unclear. V shed 5 bases and J shed 3 bases, with 16 bases lying between them. In germline, CDR1 is SGHTA, CDR2 FQGNSA. The CDR3 is made up of 15 amino acids. The DNA for the CDR3 is TGTGCCAGCAGCCGCGCGGAGGGCGGCTACACTGAAGCTTTCTTT. Translating it yields CASSRAEGGYTEAFF.

This clonotype came up a few times. The chain uses TRBV20-1 and TRBJ2-4; no definite D call. CDR1 is DFQATT and CDR2 is SNEGSKA in the germline V gene (reference sequence). Trimming stripped 0 bases from V and 0 bases from J, with 12 bases between. The CDR3 is 16 amino acids. The CDR3 reads CSARDLQNLAKNIQYF. The CDR3 coding sequence is TGCAGTGCTAGAGACCTACAGAACCTAGCCAAAAACATTCAGTACTTC.

This clonotype was recorded a few times. The chain joins TRBV5-1 to TRBJ2-5, with D perhaps matching TRBD1 or TRBD2 (5 bases each). Trimming cost V 0 bases and J 4 bases, with 10 bases left between them. The CDR3 is 14 amino acids. Germline V gene lookup returns CDR1 SGHRS and CDR2 YFSETQ. In DNA form, the CDR3 reads TGCGCCAGCAGCTTGGCGGATGGGGGAGAGACCCAGTACTTC. It yields the protein CASSLADGGETQYF.

This clonotype was found many times. The V gene is TRBV9, the J gene TRBJ1-6; the match to TRBD1 covers 8 bases. V trimming: 3 bases; J trimming: 11 bases; junction bases outside the gene matches: 7. CDR3 length: 14 amino acids. Germline V gives CDR1 SGDLS, CDR2 YYNGEE. Here the CDR3 reads CASSAQTGVAPLHF. The CDR3 coding sequence is TGTGCCAGCAGCGCCCAGACAGGGGTGGCACCCCTCCACTTT.

This clonotype was observed many times. This CDR3 reads CASSYGNFYEQYF. CDR3 bases: TGTGCCAGCAGTTACGGGAACTTCTACGAGCAGTACTTC. This chain joins TRBV6-5 and TRBJ2-7; D not resolved. The CDR3 covers 13 residues. V was clipped by 2 bases and J by 3 bases, with 8 bases between them. In germline, CDR1 is MNHEY, CDR2 SVGAGI.

The V call is TRBV6-5, the J call TRBJ1-1; D might be TRBD1 (5 bases). This CDR3 has 15 amino acids. Germline V lookup: CDR1 MNHEY, CDR2 SVGAGI. Trimming cost V 2 bases and J 1 base, with 11 bases left between them. The CDR3 nucleotides are TGTGCCAGCAGTTACACTTACAGGTCGAACACTGAAGCTTTCTTT. Residues: CASSYTYRSNTEAFF.